This T cell receptor (beta chain) was retrieved from a study of blood T cell repertoires in COVID-19. Germline V gene sequence: CDR1 SGHNT, CDR2 YENEEA. The CDR3 runs to 16 residues. The germline V and J ends were trimmed by 5 bases and 7 bases, with 20 bases remaining between them. The data were produced by immunoSEQ multiplex PCR, yet TCRdb's version contains in-frame clones alone and is incomplete. The sample records about half a million clones, about nine tenths being singletons. Source material: PBMCs or T cells enriched from blood (not recorded which). This TCR derives from a woman between 55 and 75 years old who had recovered from COVID-19. The chain has TRBV11-3 and TRBJ1-4, with D tentatively TRBD1 (6 bases). DNA of the CDR3: TGTGCCAGCAGCCCCGAATTACAGGGAATAATTGAAAAACTGTTTTTT. Amino acid sequence: CASSPELQGIIEKLFF.